Shown below are 13 T cell receptor beta chains from a single sample sequenced in a study of T cells in Graves' hyperthyroidism and ophthalmopathy. RNA transcripts gave rise to amplified TCR beta CDR3 regions. HTBI primers were used for first-round RT-PCR of the TCR CDR3. MiXCR, applied by TCRdb to the multiplex PCR reads, yields one record per CDR3 protein. Of about 530,000 distinct CDR3 sequences listed, 17% are singletons. The sample consisted of blood. All receptors derive from a woman aged 18 to 35 with Graves' ophthalmopathy.

In this sample, this clonotype turned up many times. The V and J genes are TRBV5-1 and TRBJ1-1; D gene ambiguous. The germline V and J ends were trimmed by 2 bases and 1 base, with 9 bases remaining between them. Germline-derived CDR1 and CDR2 are SGHRS and YFSETQ. The CDR3 runs to 14 residues. The CDR3 DNA reads as TGCGCCAGCAGCTTACAAACAGCGAACACTGAAGCTTTCTTT. Residues: CASSLQTANTEAFF.

This clonotype has ten or more counts. The chain is built from TRBV7-8 and TRBJ2-3; D possibly matches TRBD1 or TRBD2 (5 bases each). Trimming cost V 3 bases and J 0 bases, with 19 bases left between them. Looked up from germline, CDR1 is SGHVS and CDR2 is FQNEAQ. The CDR3 spans 18 residues. CDR3 in amino acids: CASSLQAGTGLSTDTQYF. The CDR3 bases are TGTGCCAGCAGCTTGCAGGCGGGTACAGGACTTAGCACAGATACGCAGTATTTT.

This clonotype has at least ten counts. This chain joins TRBV28 and TRBJ1-4; D gene uncertain. CDR1 MDHEN and CDR2 SYDVKM come from the germline V gene. CDR3 length equals 14 residues. V was pared by 5 bases and J by 7 bases, with 14 bases between. In DNA form, the CDR3 reads TGTGCCAGCAGTGTACCTGGTGGAAGTGAAAAACTGTTTTTT. It encodes CASSVPGGSEKLFF.

This clonotype appeared many times. The rearrangement links TRBV28 to TRBJ2-1; a possible D gene is TRBD2 (6 bases). In germline, CDR1 is MDHEN, CDR2 SYDVKM. CDR3 length: 15 residues. V was trimmed by 6 bases and J by 7 bases, leaving 19 bases between them. The CDR3 coding sequence is TGTGCCAGCAGCCCCGGGACTTCCCTTCGGAATGAGCAGTTCTTC. This sequence encodes CASSPGTSLRNEQFF.

The chain has TRBV4-2 and TRBJ2-1; 7 nucleotides match TRBD2. Germline CDR1 and CDR2: LGHNA and YNFKEQ. This CDR3 spans 16 amino acids. After removal of 1 base from V and 3 bases from J, the junction contained 6 bases not matched to a gene. For the CDR3, the DNA is TGTGCCAGCAGCCAAGCAGAGCGGGGTGACTACAATGAGCAGTTCTTC. This encodes CASSQAERGDYNEQFF.

The rearrangement uses TRBV7-3 and TRBJ2-1, with 10 bases identical to TRBD2. Germline V gene data show CDR1 as SGHTA and CDR2 as FQGTGA. V lost 6 bases, J lost 4 bases, and 6 bases stayed unmatched. CDR3 length: 15 amino acids. CDR3 DNA sequence: TGTGCCAGCAGTTCGGGACTAGCGAAGTACAATGAGCAGTTCTTC. It is translated as CASSSGLAKYNEQFF.

The chain has TRBV27 and TRBJ1-1; possible D gene TRBD1, 5 bases. The V and J ends lost 2 bases and 0 bases respectively, with 10 bases between them. The germline V gene has CDR1 MNHEY and CDR2 SMNVEV (reference sequence). This CDR3 has 15 amino acids. The CDR3 sequence is CASSLGVGLNTEAFF. The CDR3 region has the DNA TGTGCCAGCAGTTTAGGGGTGGGGCTGAACACTGAAGCTTTCTTT.

This clonotype was recorded a few times. The chain has TRBV4-2 and TRBJ2-5; no reliable D call. This CDR3 has 13 residues. V lost 0 bases and J 1 base, leaving 3 bases between the germline ends. Per the germline V gene, CDR1 is LGHNA and CDR2 is YNFKEQ. The CDR3 nucleotides are TGTGCCAGCAGCCAAGATCCCCAAGAGACCCAGTACTTC. This sequence encodes CASSQDPQETQYF.

This clonotype was counted only a few times. The chain combines TRBV4-1 with TRBJ2-1; maybe TRBD1 (7 bases). The length of the CDR3 is 15 residues. The V gene's germline CDR1 is MGHRA and CDR2 YSYEKL. V was trimmed by 6 bases and J by 8 bases, leaving 20 bases between them. The CDR3 DNA follows: TGCGCCAGCAGTCTCCAGATGACAGGGAGGCATGAGCAGTTCTTC. The encoded protein is CASSLQMTGRHEQFF.

There are many counts of this clonotype. The rearrangement uses TRBV3-1 and TRBJ2-5; D call uncertain. The germline gives CDR1 LGHDT, CDR2 YNNKEL (reference sequence). This CDR3 comprises 14 residues. The V and J ends lost 0 bases and 4 bases respectively, with 9 bases between them. In DNA, the CDR3 is TGTGCCAGCAGCCAAGATCTTGTCTCAGAGACCCAGTACTTC. Its protein is CASSQDLVSETQYF.

This chain uses TRBV12-3 or TRBV12-4 with TRBJ2-2; the D gene is possibly TRBD2 (6 bases). There are 15 residues in the CDR3. V gave up 3 bases and J gave up 3 bases, with 11 bases separating them. Here the CDR3 DNA reads TGTGCCAGCAGTTTTCTGCGGGGAGACACCGGGGAGCTGTTTTTT. Protein sequence: CASSFLRGDTGELFF.

This clonotype came up a few times. The V gene is TRBV19, the J gene TRBJ1-1; D may be TRBD1 (6 bases). From germline, CDR1 is LNHDA and CDR2 SQIVND (reference sequence). This CDR3 spans 15 amino acids. Trimming cost V 1 base and J 2 bases, with 11 bases left between them. The CDR3 bases are TGTGCCAGTAGTATAGGATGGGGGCTTAACACTGAAGCTTTCTTT. Translation: CASSIGWGLNTEAFF.

The rearrangement uses TRBV20-1 and TRBJ1-2; D gene uncertain. The CDR3 length is 11 residues. The germline CDR1 and CDR2 sequences are DFQATT and SNEGSKA (reference sequence). The germline V and J ends were trimmed by 6 bases and 7 bases, with 12 bases remaining between them. As DNA, the CDR3 is TGCAGTGCCCCAGTGGATAGTGGCTACACCTTC. This codes for CSAPVDSGYTF.